Presented here are 21 T cell receptor beta chains from one specimen sequenced in a study of CD8+ T cells in alopecia areata (dated by TCRdb to between 2018 and 2020). Receptors were amplified or captured by the immunoSEQ multiplex PCR assay. RNA was extracted from all samples and reverse transcribed into cDNA, which served as template for TCR sequencing. Sourced from immuneACCESS, this table was stored by TCRdb with only in-frame sequences that have V and J called. A share of the clones is absent; for the studies checked, an unresolved V gene accounts for under half, and the remainder has no known explanation. Here the sample has about 180,000 clones; 40% to 55% occur a single time. The ten largest clonotypes hold around 10% of the sample. Read against the paper, the sample's treatment or condition label means: oral pan-JAK inhibitor, 5-10 mg twice daily. The material sequenced was CD8+ T cells sorted from blood, taken between weeks 51 and 54, from a patient treated with tofacitinib. Source of these receptors: a human donor with alopecia areata.

V gene TRBV2 combines with J gene TRBJ2-2; no firm D call. Trimming shortened V by 8 bases and J by 1 base, and 11 bases separated the two germline ends. The CDR3 has 14 amino acids. Germline V gene data show CDR1 as SNHLY and CDR2 as FYNNEI. The CDR3 loop reads CASSETENTGELFF. CDR3 in DNA: TGTGCCAGCTCTGAGACTGAGAACACCGGGGAGCTGTTTTTT.

The J gene is TRBJ2-7, the V gene TRBV27, with D tentatively TRBD1 (8 bases). The CDR3 is made up of 16 amino acids. Trimming took 5 bases from V and 3 from J, leaving 20 bases between them. Germline lookup yields CDR1 MNHEY and CDR2 SMNVEV (reference sequence). The CDR3 DNA reads TGTGCCAGCAGTGCCCGGACAGGGAGGGGCCTCTACGAGCAGTACTTC. Amino acid sequence: CASSARTGRGLYEQYF.

This clone came up a few times. The chain carries TRBV5-1 and TRBJ2-5; TRBD1 agrees at 7 bases. From germline, CDR1 is SGHRS and CDR2 YFSETQ. The CDR3 is 14 amino acids. Trimming at V came to 4 bases and at J to 2 bases, leaving 5 bases not matched to a gene. The CDR3 spells CASSTDRVQETQYF. In DNA form, the CDR3 reads TGCGCCAGCAGCACTGACAGGGTTCAAGAGACCCAGTACTTC.

J is TRBJ1-5 and V is TRBV6-5; D ambiguous. Germline assignment: CDR1 MNHEY and CDR2 SVGAGI. The CDR3 spans 13 residues. The V end lost 6 bases, the J end lost 5 bases, and 11 bases lay between the germline ends. This chain's CDR3 is CASRGRGYQPQHF. In DNA form, the CDR3 reads TGTGCCAGCAGAGGAAGAGGGTATCAGCCCCAGCATTTT.

In this sample, this clone turned up a few times. This chain uses TRBV10-3 with TRBJ2-5; no firm D call. CDR1 is ENHRY, CDR2 SYGVKD, per germline. The CDR3 runs 14 residues. Trimming pared 4 bases from V and 7 bases from J, leaving 16 bases between. The CDR3 protein is CAISGTSGRGTQYF. In DNA form, the CDR3 reads TGTGCCATCAGTGGGACGTCCGGTCGTGGGACCCAGTACTTC.

The V call is TRBV9, the J call TRBJ1-4; D uncertain. This CDR3 comprises 10 residues. CDR1 is SGDLS, CDR2 YYNGEE, per germline. V was trimmed by 7 bases and J by 5 bases, leaving 3 bases between them. DNA of the CDR3: TGTGCCAGCGGCAATGAAAAACTGTTTTTT. It codes for CASGNEKLFF. The whole variable domain, remainder taken from reference TRBV9 and TRBJ1-4, is DSGVTQTPKHLITATGQRVTLRCSPRSGDLSVYWYQQSLDQGLQFLIQYYNGEERAKGNILERFSAQQFPDLHSELNLSSLELGDSALYFCASGNEKLFFGSGTQLSVL.

This clone was detected a few times. The J gene is TRBJ1-1, the V gene TRBV4-3, with TRBD1 identical over 8 bases. Trimming took 4 bases from V and 3 from J; bases not matched to a gene: 10. The CDR3 covers 16 residues. Germline-derived CDR1 and CDR2 are LGHNA and YSLEER. CDR3 amino acids: CASSRELTRGHTEAFF. DNA for the CDR3: TGCGCCAGCAGCCGAGAACTGACCAGGGGGCACACTGAAGCTTTCTTT.

This chain joins TRBV9 and TRBJ2-1, with D tentatively TRBD1 (6 bases). The ends were cut back, 0 bases at V and 7 bases at J, with 11 bases in the middle. CDR1 is SGDLS and CDR2 is YYNGEE in the germline V gene. There are 14 residues in the CDR3. This CDR3 is CASSVGRDKNEQFF. The CDR3 nucleotides are TGTGCCAGCAGCGTAGGACGGGACAAAAATGAGCAGTTCTTC.

This clone was found a few times. This chain uses TRBV29-1 with TRBJ2-7, with D perhaps matching TRBD1 (6 bases). Germline V CDR1 and CDR2: SQVTM, ANQGSEA. The ends were cut back, 1 base at V and 3 bases at J, with 16 bases in the middle. The CDR3 is 15 amino acids. CDR3 sequence reads: CSVEVVKQGSYEQYF. Written as DNA, the CDR3 is TGCAGCGTTGAAGTCGTAAAACAGGGAAGCTACGAGCAGTACTTC.

The chain has TRBV30 and TRBJ2-7; D is unclear. Germline CDR1 is GTSNPN and CDR2 is SVGIG (reference sequence). Trimming removed 2 bases from V and 0 bases from J, with 8 bases in between. The CDR3 extends over 13 amino acids. CDR3 nucleotides: TGTGCCTGGAGTCTAATTAGCTCCTACGAGCAGTACTTC. It yields the protein CAWSLISSYEQYF.

The chain employs TRBV29-1 and TRBJ1-1; maybe TRBD1 (5 bases). Trimming removed 0 bases from V and 7 bases from J, with 9 bases in between. The germline gives CDR1 SQVTM, CDR2 ANQGSEA. The CDR3 has 12 residues. CDR3 residues: CSVEEGTVEAFF. CDR3 bases: TGCAGCGTTGAAGAGGGGACCGTTGAAGCTTTCTTT.

This clone was detected a few times. This rearrangement joins TRBV27 to TRBJ1-5; D call uncertain. Deletions cut 0 bases from V and 7 bases from J, with 13 bases between. The CDR3 spans 15 residues. Germline V CDR1 and CDR2: MNHEY, SMNVEV (reference sequence). CDR3: CASSLSVLPGQPQHF. CDR3 sequence (DNA): TGTGCCAGCAGTTTATCCGTTTTGCCGGGCCAGCCCCAGCATTTT.

This chain joins TRBV7-9 and TRBJ2-5; 9 bases align to TRBD1. This CDR3 comprises 15 residues. Germline loops: CDR1 SEHNR, CDR2 FQNEAQ (reference sequence). J was trimmed by 4 bases and V by 5 bases; bases with no gene match: 8. Written as DNA, the CDR3 is TGTGCCAGCAGCCGAACACAGGGGGCCTCAGAGACCCAGTACTTC. Translating it yields CASSRTQGASETQYF.

V is TRBV15 and J is TRBJ2-1; 9 positions agree with TRBD2. The J segment lost 7 bases and the V segment lost 3 bases, leaving 7 bases of the junction unmatched. Germline V gene sequence: CDR1 LNHNV, CDR2 YYDKDF (reference sequence). This CDR3 has 15 residues. The CDR3 sequence is CATSSPSGGLNEQFF. In DNA form, the CDR3 reads TGTGCCACCAGCAGTCCCAGCGGGGGGCTTAATGAGCAGTTCTTC.

This clone was counted only a few times. This chain connects TRBV28 to TRBJ2-7; D unclear. The CDR3 runs 13 residues. V shed 3 bases and J shed 1 base, with 7 bases lying between them. Germline CDR1 MDHEN, CDR2 SYDVKM. The chain's CDR3 is CASSFLESYEQYF. CDR3 bases: TGTGCCAGCAGTTTTTTAGAATCCTACGAGCAGTACTTC.

The chain recombines TRBV4-3 with TRBJ2-7, with D perhaps matching TRBD1 (6 bases). The length of the CDR3 is 16 residues. Trimming took 0 bases from V and 0 from J, leaving 12 bases between them. In germline, CDR1 is LGHNA, CDR2 YSLEER. In DNA, the CDR3 is TGCGCCAGCAGCCAAGAGAGACAGGTGTTCTCCTACGAGCAGTACTTC. It specifies CASSQERQVFSYEQYF.

This clone has only a few counts. The chain is built from TRBV15 and TRBJ1-5; TRBD1 is a possible D gene (6 bases). Germline V lookup: CDR1 LNHNV, CDR2 YYDKDF (reference sequence). The CDR3 is made up of 15 amino acids. Trimming pared 0 bases from V and 6 bases from J, leaving 12 bases between. CDR3 region: CATSRDMGASQPQHF. The CDR3 DNA sequence: TGTGCCACCAGCAGAGATATGGGGGCTAGTCAGCCCCAGCATTTT.

This clone came up a few times. One end of the junction varies from germline; a read error may be responsible. Other DNA sequences of this sample code for an identical CDR3. The CDR3 coding sequence is TGCAGCGTTGAAGTGACTAGCGGGGCTAGCACGGATACGCAGTATTTT. This codes for CSVEVTSGASTDTQYF. The chain has TRBV29-1 and TRBJ2-3; 11 bases match TRBD2. The CDR3 runs to 16 residues. Germline-derived CDR1 and CDR2 are SQVTM and ANQGSEA.

This chain uses TRBV27 with TRBJ2-7; either TRBD1 or TRBD2 may fit D (5 bases each). The CDR3 runs 13 residues. Germline CDR1 reads MNHEY; CDR2 reads SMNVEV (reference sequence). V lost 2 bases to trimming and J lost 5 bases, with 10 bases between them. This CDR3 reads CASSLRDVDEQYF. CDR3 DNA: TGTGCCAGCAGTTTAAGGGACGTCGACGAGCAGTACTTC.

The table lists this clone with a few counts. The rearrangement links TRBV29-1 to TRBJ2-3, with a weak D call TRBD1 (5 bases). The CDR3 extends over 14 amino acids. CDR1 SQVTM and CDR2 ANQGSEA come from the germline V gene. Trimming stripped 4 bases from V and 2 bases from J, with 13 bases between. CDR3 sequence: CSVAQAGITDTQYF. The CDR3 bases are TGCAGCGTTGCACAGGCAGGCATCACAGATACGCAGTATTTT.

This clone was found once. Other DNA sequences within the sample encode an identical CDR3. CDR3 sequence reads: CASSFEGGNQPQHF. The CDR3, as DNA: TGCGCCAGCAGCTTCGAAGGGGGCAATCAGCCCCAGCATTTT. The chain couples TRBV5-1 to TRBJ1-5; D may be TRBD1 (5 bases). Trimming left V 2 bases short and J 2 bases short, with 8 bases between. Germline values: CDR1 SGHRS, CDR2 YFSETQ. CDR3 size: 14 residues. The entire variable domain, with the rest obtained from reference TRBV5-1 and TRBJ1-5, is as follows: KAGVTQTPRYLIKTRGQQVTLSCSPISGHRSVSWYQQTPGQGLQFLFEYFSETQRNKGNFPGRFSGRQFSNSRSEMNVSTLELGDSALYLCASSFEGGNQPQHFGDGTRLSIL.